The 10 T cell receptor beta chains listed next were all sequenced from one sample in a study of cytomegalovirus exposure and HLA in healthy donors. The PCR made use of 60 Vbeta and 13 Jbeta primers. Profiled with immunoSEQ multiplex PCR; TCRdb holds only in-frame clones, not every one. The sample has around 140,000 clones; under 70% are singletons. Sequencing input: PBMCs. The receptor source for this set is a woman aged 55-69 years in good health and CMV-seronegative.

This chain joins TRBV2 and TRBJ2-3; 7 bases are a match to TRBD1. The CDR3 spans 15 residues. Unmatched junction bases numbered 8, after V lost 6 bases and J lost 2 bases. Germline V gene lookup returns CDR1 SNHLY and CDR2 FYNNEI. CDR3 loop: CASSRGQVLTDTQYF. CDR3 DNA sequence: TGTGCCAGCAGCCGCGGACAGGTTCTCACAGATACGCAGTATTTT.

This chain uses TRBV27 with TRBJ2-2; D is perhaps TRBD2 (5 bases). In germline, CDR1 is MNHEY, CDR2 SMNVEV (reference sequence). The CDR3 loop spans 13 amino acids. V lost 7 bases, J lost 8 bases, and 14 bases lay in between. CDR3 amino acids: CASKVLVAGELFF. In DNA, the CDR3 is TGTGCCAGCAAGGTACTAGTCGCGGGGGAGCTGTTTTTT.

This clone came up a few times. This chain joins TRBV5-1 and TRBJ1-2, with D uncertain. This CDR3 comprises 13 residues. V was trimmed by 3 bases and J by 5 bases, leaving 11 bases between them. Germline V lookup: CDR1 SGHRS, CDR2 YFSETQ. The CDR3 nucleotides read TGCGCCAGCAGCTACGGGCGGACTTATGGCTACACCTTC. It translates to CASSYGRTYGYTF.

V usage is TRBV7-8 and J usage is TRBJ2-7, with 13 bases that match TRBD2. The CDR3 contains 15 residues. Unmatched junction bases numbered 3, after V lost 5 bases and J lost 2 bases. CDR1 is SGHVS, CDR2 FQNEAQ, per germline. The CDR3 sequence is CASSPGTSGTYEQYF. CDR3 DNA sequence: TGTGCCAGCAGCCCCGGGACTAGCGGGACCTACGAGCAGTACTTC.

The V gene is TRBV5-1, the J gene TRBJ2-7, with 9 bases fitting TRBD2. Losses at the gene ends were 5 bases for V and 1 base for J; bases not matched to a gene: 4. This CDR3 is 14 amino acids long. Germline CDR1 is SGHRS and CDR2 is YFSETQ. CDR3 protein: CASRTSGQSYEQYF. The CDR3 nucleotides read TGCGCCAGCAGAACTAGCGGGCAGTCCTACGAGCAGTACTTC.

The rearrangement links TRBV5-4 to TRBJ1-2; TRBD1 is a possible D gene (5 bases). Germline V gene lookup returns CDR1 SGHNT and CDR2 YYREEE (reference sequence). The V end lost 10 bases, the J end lost 5 bases, and 18 bases lay between the germline ends. The CDR3 length is 13 residues. The CDR3 spells CAARVGGEYGYTF. CDR3 DNA: TGTGCCGCCCGAGTGGGGGGGGAGTATGGCTACACCTTC.

This chain joins TRBV12-5 and TRBJ1-5; a possible D gene is TRBD1 (6 bases). CDR3 length: 17 residues. From germline, CDR1 is LGHNT and CDR2 FRNRAP. The V end lost 0 bases, the J end lost 3 bases, and 15 bases lay between the germline ends. In nucleotides, the CDR3 is TGTGCTAGTGGTTTGGTACTGACAGGTCCCCCCAATCAGCCCCAGCATTTT. Translated, it gives CASGLVLTGPPNQPQHF.

Comments on this clone: Sequence at one end of the junction differs from germline and may be a read error. This chain joins TRBV29-1 and TRBJ2-3, with a possible D match to TRBD1 (6 bases). CDR3 length: 13 amino acids. The germline gives CDR1 SQVTM, CDR2 ANQGSEA. CDR3 protein: CGVEVGGGDTQYF. The DNA of the CDR3 is TGCGGCGTTGAAGTTGGGGGCGGAGATACGCAGTATTTT.

This sequence joins TRBV29-1 and TRBJ2-1; TRBD2 matches at 8 bases. The J segment lost 7 bases and the V segment lost 4 bases, leaving 6 bases of the junction unmatched. The CDR3 totals 13 residues. CDR1 is SQVTM, CDR2 ANQGSEA, per germline. The CDR3 spells CSVGTGGHNEQFF. CDR3 DNA: TGCAGCGTTGGGACGGGAGGGCATAATGAGCAGTTCTTC.

The CDR3 protein is CASSGQGFNYNEQFF. CDR3 in DNA: TGTGCCAGCAGTGGCCAGGGGTTTAACTACAATGAGCAGTTCTTC. The V gene is TRBV6-1, the J gene TRBJ2-1, with D tentatively TRBD1 (6 bases). The CDR3 extends over 15 amino acids. Looked up from germline, CDR1 is MNHNS and CDR2 is SASEGT. The V and J ends lost 4 bases and 3 bases respectively, with 13 bases between them.